The present T cell receptor (beta chain) was sequenced within a study of T cell responses to AZD1222 COVID-19 vaccine. The assay was immunoSEQ multiplex PCR, and TCRdb's table has in-frame clones only and misses some. The table records about 45,000 clones, just under 80% of them present only once. The CDR3 has 14 amino acids. CDR1 LGHDT and CDR2 YNNKEL come from the germline V gene (reference sequence). Trimming cost V 0 bases and J 10 bases, with 15 bases left between them. The source is an adult who received the MenACWY meningococcal vaccine as a control. Sequencing was performed on peripheral blood, taken 28 days after the second dose of the MenACWY control vaccine. The V call is TRBV3-1 (or the pseudogene TRBV3-2), the J call TRBJ1-1; D ambiguous. CDR3 sequence: CASSQEGGRLAAFF. CDR3 nucleotide sequence: TGTGCCAGCAGCCAAGAGGGAGGCAGGTTGGCAGCTTTCTTT.